This T cell receptor beta chain appears in the sequencing data of a study of control samples from healthy donors and cancer patients. The germline V gene has CDR1 GTSNPN and CDR2 SVGIG (reference sequence). The CDR3 contains 13 residues. V lost 4 bases, J lost 6 bases, and 10 bases lay in between. Clones were sequenced by immunoSEQ multiplex PCR, and TCRdb holds only the in-frame ones, with some missing. This table holds about 150,000 clones, approximately 93% found once. The chain uses TRBV30 and TRBJ1-6; the D gene is possibly TRBD1 (5 bases). This receptor was identified in a man younger than 35 in good health. The sample comprised blood. The CDR3 reads CAWTPGFNSPLHF. As DNA, the CDR3 is TGTGCCTGGACCCCAGGGTTTAATTCACCCCTCCACTTT.